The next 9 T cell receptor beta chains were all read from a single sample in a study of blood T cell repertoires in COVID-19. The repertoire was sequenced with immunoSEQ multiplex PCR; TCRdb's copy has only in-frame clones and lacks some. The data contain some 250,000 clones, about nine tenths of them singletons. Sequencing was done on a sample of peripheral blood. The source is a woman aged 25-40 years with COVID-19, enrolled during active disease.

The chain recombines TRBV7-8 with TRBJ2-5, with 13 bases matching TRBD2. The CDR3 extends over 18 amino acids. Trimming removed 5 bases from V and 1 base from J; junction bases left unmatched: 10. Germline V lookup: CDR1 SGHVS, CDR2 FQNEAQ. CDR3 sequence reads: CASSPGLAGAGVQETQYF. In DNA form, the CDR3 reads TGTGCCAGCAGCCCCGGACTAGCGGGGGCGGGGGTCCAAGAGACCCAGTACTTC.

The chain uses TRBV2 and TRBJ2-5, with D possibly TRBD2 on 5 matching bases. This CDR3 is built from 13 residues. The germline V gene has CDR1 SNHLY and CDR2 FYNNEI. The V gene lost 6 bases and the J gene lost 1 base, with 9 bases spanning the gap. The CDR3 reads CASRRTSQETQYF. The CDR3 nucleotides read TGTGCCAGCAGACGGACTTCCCAAGAGACCCAGTACTTC.

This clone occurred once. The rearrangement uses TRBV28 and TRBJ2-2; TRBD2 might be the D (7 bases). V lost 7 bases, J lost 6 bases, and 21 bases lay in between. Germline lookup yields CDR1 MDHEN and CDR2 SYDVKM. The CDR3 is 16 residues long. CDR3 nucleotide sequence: TGTGCCAGCAACCTGGGAGGGGGGCGGAGATCCGGGGAGCTGTTTTTT. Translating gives CASNLGGGRRSGELFF.

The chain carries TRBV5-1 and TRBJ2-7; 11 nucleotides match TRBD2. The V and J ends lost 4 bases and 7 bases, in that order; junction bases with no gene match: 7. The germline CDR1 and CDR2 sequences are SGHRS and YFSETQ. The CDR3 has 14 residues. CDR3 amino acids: CASSIAGGPLEQYF. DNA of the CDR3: TGCGCCAGCAGCATAGCGGGGGGGCCCCTTGAGCAGTACTTC.

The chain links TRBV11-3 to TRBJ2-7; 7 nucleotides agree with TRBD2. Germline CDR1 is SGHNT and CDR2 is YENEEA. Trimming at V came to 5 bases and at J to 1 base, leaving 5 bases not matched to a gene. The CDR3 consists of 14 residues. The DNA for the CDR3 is TGTGCCAGCAGCCCCTGGGAGGGGTCCTACGAGCAGTACTTC. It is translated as CASSPWEGSYEQYF.

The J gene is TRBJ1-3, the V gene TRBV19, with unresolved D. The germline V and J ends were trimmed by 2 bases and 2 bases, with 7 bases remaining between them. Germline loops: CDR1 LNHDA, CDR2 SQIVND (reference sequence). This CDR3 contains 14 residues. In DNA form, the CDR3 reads TGTGCCAGTAGTATACAGGTCCCTGGAAACACCATATATTTT. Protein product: CASSIQVPGNTIYF.

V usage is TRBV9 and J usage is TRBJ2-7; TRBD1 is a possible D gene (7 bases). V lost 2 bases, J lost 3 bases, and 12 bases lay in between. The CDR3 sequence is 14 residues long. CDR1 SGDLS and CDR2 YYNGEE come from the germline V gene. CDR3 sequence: CASSVHQGGYEQYF. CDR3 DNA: TGTGCCAGCAGCGTGCATCAGGGGGGCTACGAGCAGTACTTC.

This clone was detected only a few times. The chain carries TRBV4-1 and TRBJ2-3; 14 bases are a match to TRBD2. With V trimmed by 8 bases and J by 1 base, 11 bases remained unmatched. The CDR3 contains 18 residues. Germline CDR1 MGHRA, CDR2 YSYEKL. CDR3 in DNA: TGCGCCAGCCAATTCCGACTAGCGGGGGGGCAAGGCACAGATACGCAGTATTTT. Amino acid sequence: CASQFRLAGGQGTDTQYF.

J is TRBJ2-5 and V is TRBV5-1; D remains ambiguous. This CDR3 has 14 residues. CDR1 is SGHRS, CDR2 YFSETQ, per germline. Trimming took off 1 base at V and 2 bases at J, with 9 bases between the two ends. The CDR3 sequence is CASSLRSEQETQYF. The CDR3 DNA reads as TGCGCCAGCAGCTTGAGGAGCGAACAAGAGACCCAGTACTTC.